The 14 T cell receptor beta chains presented below share a single source sample, sequenced in a study of T cell clonality in common variable immunodeficiency. The antigens for these receptors are not known. Findings of the study overall: Common variable immunodeficiency TCR beta sequences reportedly had fewer deletions and N-nucleotide insertions.

The method was immunoSEQ multiplex PCR; TCRdb's version includes in-frame clones alone and lacks a portion of them. This sample has about 30,000 clones, each found more than once. Sequencing used peripheral blood mononuclear cells. The receptors come from a human donor with common variable immunodeficiency.

As to this clone: With the read ending 3 residues before the CDR3 end, the germline J gene is used to fill in that end. V gene TRBV20-1 combines with J gene TRBJ2-3, with 11 bases matching TRBD2. The CDR3 extends over 14 amino acids. Germline V gives CDR1 DFQATT, CDR2 SNEGSKA (reference sequence). V shed 4 bases and J 5 bases; nucleotides not matched to a gene: 5. CDR3 bases read: TGCAGTGCTACCCTAGCGGGGGGAGGAGATACG. Amino acid sequence: CSATLAGGGDT. The complete CDR3 reads CSATLAGGGDTQYF.

To note about this clone: The read ends 3 residues shy of where the CDR3 ends; the end is completed using the germline J gene. The chain is built from TRBV30 and TRBJ1-5; D gene unclear. V was clipped by 0 bases and J by 6 bases, with 9 bases between them. Germline-derived CDR1 and CDR2 are GTSNPN and SVGIG (reference sequence). This CDR3 is 13 amino acids long. The part of the CDR3 DNA that was read is TGTGCCTGGAGTGTAGGCGGTATTCAGCCC. Its protein product is CAWSVGGIQP. The entire CDR3 protein is CAWSVGGIQPQHF.

The sample holds many counts of this clone. The missing CDR3 end, 3 residues past where the read stops, is filled in from the germline J gene. V and J are TRBV19 and TRBJ1-1; D might be TRBD1 (6 bases). V lost 6 bases and J lost 1, with 12 bases in between. There are 14 residues in the CDR3. Germline V gene data show CDR1 as LNHDA and CDR2 as SQIVND (reference sequence). The sequenced part of the CDR3 DNA is TGTGCCAGTAGCCAGGGACACCAGAACACTGAA. Its translation is CASSQGHQNTE. The entire CDR3 protein is CASSQGHQNTEAFF.

This CDR3 reads CASRGTGYNSPLHF. CDR3 DNA (partial): TGTGCCAGTAGAGGGACAGGGTATAATTCACCC. The V gene is TRBV19, the J gene TRBJ1-6; 9 nucleotides align to TRBD1. The read gets to within 3 residues of the CDR3 end, and the germline J gene fills in the rest. The junction had 1 base not matched to a gene; V was cut back by 6 bases and J by 4 bases. The CDR3 is 14 residues long. CDR1 is LNHDA and CDR2 is SQIVND in the germline V gene (reference sequence).

This clone was observed many times. Read coverage stops 3 residues before the CDR3 terminus; the germline J gene supplies the remainder. The chain carries TRBV5-1 and TRBJ1-2, with D possibly matching TRBD1 (6 bases). Trimming took 0 bases from V and 4 from J, leaving 16 bases between them. The CDR3 loop spans 16 amino acids. CDR1 is SGHRS and CDR2 is YFSETQ in the germline V gene. CDR3 region: CASSLGVTYRAYGYTF. Incomplete CDR3 DNA: TGCGCCAGCAGCTTGGGAGTTACGTACAGGGCCTATGGC.

This clone has more than one count but fewer than ten. The read halts 3 residues ahead of the CDR3 end, with the missing end drawn from the germline J gene. The V and J genes are TRBV7-2 and TRBJ2-2; tentative D call: TRBD2 (5 bases). This CDR3 comprises 14 residues. V shed 5 bases and J shed 5 bases, with 12 bases lying between them. From germline, CDR1 is SGHTA and CDR2 FQGNSA. CDR3 region: CASSPRTSTGELFF. CDR3 DNA, as far as it was read: TGTGCCAGCAGCCCCCGGACTTCTACCGGGGAG.

This clone was found many times. The read falls 3 residues short of the CDR3 end, and the missing part is taken from the germline J gene. V and J are TRBV7-9 and TRBJ1-5, with no clear D. The V end lost 2 bases, the J end lost 5 bases, and 4 bases lay between the germline ends. CDR3 length equals 12 residues. The germline CDR1 and CDR2 sequences are SEHNR and FQNEAQ (reference sequence). The part of the CDR3 DNA that was read is TGTGCCAGCAGCTTACTTGATCAGCCC. This codes for CASSLLDQP. The complete CDR3 reads CASSLLDQPQHF.

This clone was picked up many times. The CDR3 extends 3 residues past the end of the read, so its final part is completed from the germline J gene. V gene TRBV29-1 combines with J gene TRBJ1-2; 8 bases fit TRBD1. With 6 bases clipped from V and 7 bases from J, the junction kept 7 bases outside the gene matches. The CDR3 has 12 residues. Per germline, CDR1 SQVTM and CDR2 ANQGSEA. The sequenced CDR3 bases are TGCAGCGTCCCTCAGGGGGCTGGTGGC. Its translation: CSVPQGAGG. The complete CDR3 reads CSVPQGAGGYTF. Variable domain in full (rest from reference TRBV29-1 and TRBJ1-2): SAVISQKPSRDICQRGTSLTIQCQVDSQVTMMFWYRQQPGQSLTLIATANQGSEATYESGFVIDKFPISRPNLTFSTLTVSNMSPEDSSIYLCSVPQGAGGYTFGSGTRLTVV.

A remark on this clone: The sequence runs out 3 residues before the end of the CDR3; the remainder is reconstructed from the germline J gene. The chain couples TRBV18 to TRBJ1-5; D unclear. Germline values: CDR1 KGHSH, CDR2 LQKENI. The V end was cut by 0 bases, the J end by 6 bases, with 15 bases between. The length of the CDR3 is 16 residues. The part of the CDR3 DNA that was read is TGTGCCAGCTCACCACCGTATTTCAGTTTCCCTCAGCCC. Its translation is CASSPPYFSFPQP. From start to end, the CDR3 is CASSPPYFSFPQPQHF.

This clone appeared a few times. The read comes to an end 3 residues before the CDR3 does, leaving the germline J gene to fill in the end. The rearrangement uses TRBV19 and TRBJ1-1; tentatively, D is TRBD1 (5 bases). Trimming cost V 5 bases and J 4 bases, with 8 bases left between them. CDR3 size: 12 residues. CDR1 and CDR2 from the germline V gene are LNHDA and SQIVND (reference sequence). This CDR3 is CASSEGITEAFF. The part of the CDR3 DNA that was read is TGTGCCAGTAGTGAGGGGATCACTGAA.

Only a few counts were recorded for this clone. The read ends 3 residues before the CDR3 terminus; that terminus is restored from the germline J gene. The chain uses TRBV19 and TRBJ1-5; D gene unclear. Trimming cost V 0 bases and J 6 bases, with 18 bases left between them. Germline-derived CDR1 and CDR2 are LNHDA and SQIVND (reference sequence). The CDR3 has 17 residues. Incomplete CDR3 DNA: TGTGCCAGTAGTATAGATCAAGGTGTATTAAGGCTTCAGCCC. It is translated as CASSIDQGVLRLQP. The complete CDR3 sequence is CASSIDQGVLRLQPQHF.

This clone has more than one count but fewer than ten. The read finishes 3 residues shy of the CDR3 end, and the germline J gene is used to complete it. This chain joins TRBV18 and TRBJ2-1; 8 bases fit TRBD2. The ends lost 0 bases at V and 4 bases at J; junction bases unmatched: 8. There are 17 residues in the CDR3. The germline gives CDR1 KGHSH, CDR2 LQKENI. CDR3 amino acids: CASSPPGSGDFYNEQFF. The sequenced CDR3 bases are TGTGCCAGCTCACCACCGGGTAGCGGGGACTTTTACAATGAG.

On this clone itself: Other DNA sequences in this specimen translate into the identical CDR3. The CDR3 DNA, read in part, is TGTGCCAGCAGCCCCAAAGAGGGTTGGGATCAGCCC. Translation gives CASSPKEGWDQP. The whole CDR3 region reads CASSPKEGWDQPQHF. The chain uses TRBV7-9 and TRBJ1-5; D ambiguous. From the germline J gene comes the end of the CDR3, since the read stops 3 residues before it. V was clipped by 5 bases and J by 5 bases, with 16 bases between them. Germline loops: CDR1 SEHNR, CDR2 FQNEAQ (reference sequence). The CDR3 totals 15 residues.

This clone was seen many times. CDR3 residues: CSARASGRGDYGYTF. The sequenced CDR3 bases are TGCAGTGCTAGAGCTTCGGGTCGAGGGGACTATGGC. This sequence joins TRBV20-1 and TRBJ1-2; weak D call: TRBD1 (5 bases). The read finishes 3 residues shy of the CDR3 end, and the germline J gene is used to complete it. V was trimmed by 1 base and J by 3 bases, leaving 15 bases between them. CDR1 is DFQATT, CDR2 SNEGSKA, per germline (reference sequence). The CDR3 is made up of 15 amino acids.